These T cell receptor beta chains were read from a single sample in a study of T cells in Graves' hyperthyroidism and ophthalmopathy. Each CDR3 protein is one row after TCRdb ran MiXCR on the multiplex PCR reads. The data show over 650,000 distinct CDR3 sequences, around 15% seen once. The sample consisted of blood. Source of these receptors: a young man with Graves' hyperthyroidism. CDR3s include the opening cysteine and the closing phenylalanine or tryptophan. A D gene is named only where the DNA matches it firmly. Expanded clones get a size class; other rows say once, few or many, or leave the size out.

V gene	clone size	J gene	D gene	CDR3 protein	CDR3 DNA
TRBV6-1	many	TRBJ2-7	TRBD2	CASSLREPAYEQYF	TGTGCCAGCAGCTTGCGGGAGCCCGCCTACGAGCAGTACTTC
TRBV28	NA	TRBJ2-7	TRBD1	CASSLAGTGRLYEQYF	TGTGCCAGCAGTTTGGCGGGGACAGGGCGGCTCTACGAGCAGTACTTC
TRBV30	many	TRBJ2-1	NA	CAWRLWGNEQFF	TGTGCCTGGAGGCTCTGGGGGAATGAGCAGTTCTTC
TRBV28	many	TRBJ2-7	NA	CASSLVGPSSYEQYF	TGTGCCAGCAGTTTAGTGGGTCCGAGCTCCTACGAGCAGTACTTC
TRBV19	few	TRBJ2-2	TRBD2	CATGLAGAGTGELFF	TGTGCCACGGGACTAGCGGGAGCTGGCACCGGGGAGCTGTTTTTT
TRBV7-9	NA	TRBJ2-5	TRBD2	CASSSSSGILQETQYF	TGTGCCAGCAGCTCTTCTAGCGGGATCCTCCAAGAGACCCAGTACTTC
TRBV7-2	many	TRBJ2-5	NA	CASSKLETQYF	TGTGCCAGCAGCAAACTTGAGACCCAGTACTTC
TRBV27	few	TRBJ1-1	NA	CASSLTGIGRTEAFF	TGTGCCAGCAGTTTAACCGGGATTGGGAGGACTGAAGCTTTCTTT
TRBV12-3/TRBV12-4	many	TRBJ2-1	TRBD1	CASNSDGTAHYNEQFF	TGTGCCAGCAATTCCGACGGGACAGCACATTACAATGAGCAGTTCTTC
TRBV9	NA	TRBJ2-1	NA	CAGSVESLAYNEQFF	TGTGCCGGCAGCGTAGAAAGCTTAGCCTACAATGAGCAGTTCTTC
TRBV3-1	many	TRBJ2-2	TRBD1	CASSRTGTGKSGELFF	TGTGCCAGCAGCCGGACCGGGACAGGGAAATCCGGGGAGCTGTTTTTT
TRBV5-1	NA	TRBJ1-6	TRBD1	CASSLTGEDSPLHF	TGCGCCAGCAGCTTGACAGGGGAGGATTCACCCCTCCACTTT
TRBV14	NA	TRBJ1-2	TRBD1	CASSPGGYGCTF	TGTGCCAGCAGTCCAGGGGGGTATGGCTGCACCTTC
TRBV10-3	few	TRBJ2-1	NA	CAISDPLKLVNEQFF	TGTGCCATCAGTGACCCACTCAAACTAGTCAATGAGCAGTTCTTC
TRBV12-3/TRBV12-4	many	TRBJ2-1	NA	CASSRPEGRAYNEQFF	TGTGCCAGCAGCCGACCCGAGGGGCGGGCCTACAATGAGCAGTTCTTC
TRBV3-1	many	TRBJ2-7	TRBD1	CASSQDPYRDRSYEQYF	TGTGCCAGCAGCCAAGACCCTTACCGGGACAGGTCATACGAGCAGTACTTC
TRBV12-3/TRBV12-4	few	TRBJ2-2	TRBD2	CASSWSGRATGELFF	TGTGCCAGCAGTTGGAGCGGGAGGGCAACCGGGGAGCTGTTTTTT
TRBV2	NA	TRBJ2-7	TRBD1	CASSNPGQGISYEQYF	TGTGCCAGCAGTAATCCGGGACAGGGAATTTCTTACGAGCAGTACTTC
TRBV7-3	many	TRBJ2-1	TRBD2	CASSLSGSSLNEQFF	TGTGCCAGCAGCTTAAGCGGGAGCTCCCTCAATGAGCAGTTCTTC
TRBV25-1	few	TRBJ2-1	NA	CASSEVRADYNEQFF	TGTGCCAGCAGTGAGGTCCGAGCAGACTACAATGAGCAGTTCTTC
TRBV28	many	TRBJ1-2	NA	CASRTDSFYGYTF	TGTGCCAGCAGAACGGACAGCTTCTATGGCTACACCTTC
TRBV19	few	TRBJ1-2	NA	CASSAERSYGYTF	TGTGCCAGTAGTGCCGAAAGAAGCTATGGCTACACCTTC
TRBV6-6	few	TRBJ2-4	TRBD1	CASSYSGQLAKNIQYF	TGTGCCAGCAGTTACTCGGGACAGTTAGCCAAAAACATTCAGTACTTC
TRBV30	many	TRBJ2-7	NA	CAWSVLPYEQYF	TGTGCCTGGAGTGTACTCCCCTACGAGCAGTACTTC
TRBV20-1	few	TRBJ1-2	NA	CSASLNPYGYTF	TGCAGTGCTAGTCTTAATCCGTATGGCTACACCTTC
TRBV12-3/TRBV12-4	many	TRBJ2-3	TRBD2	CASRIAGESDTQYF	TGTGCCAGCAGAATAGCGGGAGAGAGTGATACGCAGTATTTT
TRBV6-2/TRBV6-3	NA	TRBJ1-5	TRBD1	CASTTGQGNNQPQHF	TGTGCCAGCACCACCGGACAGGGGAATAATCAGCCCCAGCATTTT
TRBV28	NA	TRBJ2-7	NA	CAASAYEQYF	TGTGCGGCTAGCGCCTACGAGCAGTACTTC
TRBV5-5	few	TRBJ2-2	NA	CASSLAGARRRELFF	TGTGCCAGCAGCTTGGCGGGTGCACGGCGGCGAGAGCTGTTTTTT
TRBV7-2	few	TRBJ2-7	NA	CASSLPQVTQQYF	TGTGCCAGCAGCTTACCCCAGGTGACTCAGCAGTACTTC
TRBV20-1	many	TRBJ1-1	NA	CSASQGGDTEAFF	TGCAGTGCTAGCCAAGGAGGGGACACTGAAGCTTTCTTT
TRBV28	NA	TRBJ1-4	TRBD1	CASSYDRGHEKLFF	TGTGCCAGCAGTTACGACAGGGGGCATGAAAAACTGTTTTTT
TRBV30	few	TRBJ2-2	TRBD2	CAWEVAGPAFTGELFF	TGTGCCTGGGAAGTAGCGGGGCCTGCCTTTACCGGGGAGCTGTTTTTT
TRBV20-1	NA	TRBJ2-1	TRBD1	CRAGTDYNEQFF	TGCAGGGCCGGGACAGACTACAATGAGCAGTTCTTC
TRBV6-1	NA	TRBJ2-5	TRBD2	CASSEGWRLAGGGETQYF	TGTGCCAGCAGTGAAGGATGGAGACTAGCGGGAGGGGGAGAGACCCAGTACTTC
TRBV10-1	many	TRBJ2-1	NA	CASSERDPRPINEQFF	TGCGCCAGCAGTGAGCGGGACCCCCGGCCAATCAATGAGCAGTTCTTC
TRBV12-3/TRBV12-4	many	TRBJ2-1	NA	CASRPPEAPLYNEQFF	TGTGCCAGCAGACCACCTGAGGCCCCTCTATACAATGAGCAGTTCTTC
TRBV19	few	TRBJ2-7	NA	CASSPSLRGEQYF	TGTGCCAGCAGTCCTTCCCTCCGGGGAGAGCAGTACTTC
TRBV6-2/TRBV6-3	many	TRBJ2-3	TRBD2	CASTVGLASDTQYF	TGTGCCAGCACCGTCGGACTAGCGTCAGATACGCAGTATTTT
TRBV2	many	TRBJ1-1	NA	CASYLPGETEAFF	TGTGCCAGCTATCTCCCTGGGGAGACTGAAGCTTTCTTT
TRBV28	few	TRBJ1-1	TRBD1	CASSLTGTGETEAFF	TGTGCCAGCAGTTTAACCGGGACAGGGGAAACTGAAGCTTTCTTT
TRBV11-2	NA	TRBJ2-2	NA	CASSLRRLGRAFTGELFF	TGTGCCAGCAGCTTAAGACGGTTGGGCAGGGCGTTCACCGGGGAGCTGTTTTTT
TRBV6-5	many	TRBJ2-3	TRBD2	CASSYGGVRTDTQYF	TGTGCCAGCAGCTATGGGGGGGTTCGCACAGATACGCAGTATTTT
TRBV20-1	many	TRBJ1-2	NA	CSASRGNYGYTF	TGCAGTGCTTCCAGGGGTAACTATGGCTACACCTTC
TRBV28	many	TRBJ2-7	NA	CASSLEGRSSYEQYF	TGTGCCAGCAGTTTAGAGGGTCGTAGCTCCTACGAGCAGTACTTC
TRBV12-3/TRBV12-4	NA	TRBJ2-7	NA	CASSPDSYSYEQYF	TGTGCCAGCAGTCCCGACTCTTACTCCTACGAGCAGTACTTC
TRBV28	many	TRBJ2-7	NA	CASSVTGNAYEQYF	TGTGCCAGCAGTGTCACAGGGAATGCCTACGAGCAGTACTTC
TRBV19	NA	TRBJ2-7	TRBD2	CASSIRGSDEQYF	TGTGCCAGTAGTATACGCGGGAGTGACGAGCAGTACTTC
TRBV11-1	NA	TRBJ2-2	TRBD2	CASSLALTSGRSNTGELFF	TGTGCCAGCAGCTTAGCGCTGACTAGCGGGAGGTCGAACACCGGGGAGCTGTTTTTT
TRBV10-3	NA	TRBJ2-1	NA	CAIRRGEGLYNEQFF	TGTGCCATCAGGAGGGGGGAGGGATTATACAATGAGCAGTTCTTC
TRBV7-2	few	TRBJ2-4	NA	CASSLALGSKNIQYF	TGTGCCAGCAGCTTAGCGCTAGGGAGCAAAAACATTCAGTACTTC
TRBV6-1	NA	TRBJ1-4	NA	CASRQGFTNEKLFF	TGTGCCAGCAGGCAGGGGTTTACTAATGAAAAACTGTTTTTT
TRBV27	many	TRBJ2-3	TRBD2	CASSEIRVVAGVFTDTQYF	TGTGCCAGCAGTGAAATTAGGGTGGTAGCGGGAGTGTTCACAGATACGCAGTATTTT
TRBV6-1	NA	TRBJ2-1	TRBD2	CASSLAASGFDNEQFF	TGTGCCAGTAGTCTCGCGGCTAGCGGGTTCGACAATGAGCAGTTCTTC
TRBV12-3/TRBV12-4	NA	TRBJ2-7	NA	CAAPPGYEQYF	TGTGCCGCTCCCCCGGGATACGAGCAGTACTTC
TRBV12-3/TRBV12-4	many	TRBJ1-2	NA	CASSLHQTSGYTF	TGTGCCAGCAGTTTACATCAGACGAGTGGCTACACCTTC
TRBV5-1	NA	TRBJ2-5	TRBD2	CASSLVPSGRLETQYF	TGCGCCAGCAGCTTAGTTCCTAGCGGGAGGTTGGAGACCCAGTACTTC
TRBV19	NA	TRBJ1-3	NA	CASTASTGNTIYF	TGTGCCAGTACGGCGAGTACTGGAAACACCATATATTTT
TRBV12-3/TRBV12-4	many	TRBJ2-3	TRBD1	CASSSGGRNTQYF	TGTGCCAGCAGTTCAGGGGGCAGAAATACGCAGTATTTT